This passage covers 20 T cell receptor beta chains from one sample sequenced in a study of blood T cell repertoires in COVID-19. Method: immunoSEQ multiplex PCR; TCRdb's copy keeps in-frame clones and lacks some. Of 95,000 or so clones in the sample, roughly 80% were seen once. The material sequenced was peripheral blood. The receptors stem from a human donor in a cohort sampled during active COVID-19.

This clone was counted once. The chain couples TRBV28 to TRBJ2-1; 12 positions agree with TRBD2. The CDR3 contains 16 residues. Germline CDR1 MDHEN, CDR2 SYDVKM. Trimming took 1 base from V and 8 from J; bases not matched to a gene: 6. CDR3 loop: CASSLFRLAGEYEQFF. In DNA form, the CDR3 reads TGTGCCAGCAGTTTATTTCGACTAGCGGGAGAGTATGAGCAGTTCTTC.

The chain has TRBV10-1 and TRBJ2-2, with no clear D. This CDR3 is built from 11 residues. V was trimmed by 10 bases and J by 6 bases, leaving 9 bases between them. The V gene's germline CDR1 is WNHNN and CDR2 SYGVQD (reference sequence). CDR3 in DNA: TGCGCCACCTCAGGTGCCGGGGAGCTGTTTTTT. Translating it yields CATSGAGELFF.

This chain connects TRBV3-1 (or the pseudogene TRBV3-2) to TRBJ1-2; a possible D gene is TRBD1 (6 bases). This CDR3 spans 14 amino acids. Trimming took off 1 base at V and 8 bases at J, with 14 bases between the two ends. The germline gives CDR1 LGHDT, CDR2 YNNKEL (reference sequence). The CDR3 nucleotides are TGTGCCAGCAGCCAAGGGACAGTAGATGTAGGCTACACCTTC. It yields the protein CASSQGTVDVGYTF.

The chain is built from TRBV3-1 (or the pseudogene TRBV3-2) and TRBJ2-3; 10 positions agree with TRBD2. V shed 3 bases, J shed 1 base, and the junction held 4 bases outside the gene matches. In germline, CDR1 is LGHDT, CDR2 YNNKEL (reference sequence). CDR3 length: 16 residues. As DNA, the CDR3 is TGTGCCAGCAGCCAGGCAAGCGGGGGGGGCACAGATACGCAGTATTTT. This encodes CASSQASGGGTDTQYF.

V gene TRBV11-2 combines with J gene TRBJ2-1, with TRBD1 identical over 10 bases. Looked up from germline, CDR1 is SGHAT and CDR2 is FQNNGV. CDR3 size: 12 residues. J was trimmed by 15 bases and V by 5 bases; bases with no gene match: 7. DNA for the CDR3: TGTGCCAGCAGCGCGGGGGACAGGGGAGGGTTCTTC. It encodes CASSAGDRGGFF.

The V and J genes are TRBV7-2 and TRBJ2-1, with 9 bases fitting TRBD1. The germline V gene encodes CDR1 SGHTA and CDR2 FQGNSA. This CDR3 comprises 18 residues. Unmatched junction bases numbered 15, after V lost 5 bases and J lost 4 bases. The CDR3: CASSLEGPGQGTYNEQFF. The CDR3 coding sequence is TGTGCCAGCAGCCTAGAGGGACCGGGACAGGGAACGTACAATGAGCAGTTCTTC.

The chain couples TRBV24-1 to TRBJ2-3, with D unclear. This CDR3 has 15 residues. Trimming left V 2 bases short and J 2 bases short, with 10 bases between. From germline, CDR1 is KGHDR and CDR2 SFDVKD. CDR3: CATSDSETSTDTQYF. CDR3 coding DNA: TGTGCCACCAGTGATTCGGAGACCTCCACAGATACGCAGTATTTT.

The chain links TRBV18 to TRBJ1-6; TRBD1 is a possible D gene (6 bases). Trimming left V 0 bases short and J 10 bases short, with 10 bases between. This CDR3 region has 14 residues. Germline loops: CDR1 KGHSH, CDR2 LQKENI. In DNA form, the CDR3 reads TGTGCCAGCTCACCACCAGGGGGACGATCACCCCTCCACTTT. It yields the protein CASSPPGGRSPLHF.

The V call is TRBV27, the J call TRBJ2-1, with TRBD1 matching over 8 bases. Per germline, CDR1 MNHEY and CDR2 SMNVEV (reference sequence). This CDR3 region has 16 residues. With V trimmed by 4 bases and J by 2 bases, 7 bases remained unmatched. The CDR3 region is CASSSPTGGAYNEQFF. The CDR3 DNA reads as TGTGCCAGCAGTTCACCTACAGGGGGTGCCTACAATGAGCAGTTCTTC.

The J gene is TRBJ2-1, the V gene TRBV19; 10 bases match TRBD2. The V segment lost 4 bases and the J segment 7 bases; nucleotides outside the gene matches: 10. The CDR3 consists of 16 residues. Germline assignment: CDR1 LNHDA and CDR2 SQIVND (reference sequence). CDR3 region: CASSSLAGERLNEQFF. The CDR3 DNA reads TGTGCCAGTAGTAGCCTAGCGGGAGAAAGGTTGAATGAGCAGTTCTTC.

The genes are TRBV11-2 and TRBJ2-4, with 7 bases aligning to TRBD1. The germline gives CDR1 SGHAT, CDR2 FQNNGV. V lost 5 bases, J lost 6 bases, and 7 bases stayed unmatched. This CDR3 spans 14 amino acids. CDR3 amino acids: CASSPRDRANIQYF. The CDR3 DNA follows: TGTGCCAGCAGCCCCCGGGACAGAGCAAACATTCAGTACTTC.

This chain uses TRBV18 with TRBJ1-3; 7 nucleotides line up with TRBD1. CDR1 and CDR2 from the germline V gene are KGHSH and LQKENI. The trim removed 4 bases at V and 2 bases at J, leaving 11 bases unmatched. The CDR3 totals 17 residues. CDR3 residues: CASSRLDRSITGNTIYF. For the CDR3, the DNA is TGTGCCAGCTCACGCCTGGACAGGTCGATCACTGGAAACACCATATATTTT.

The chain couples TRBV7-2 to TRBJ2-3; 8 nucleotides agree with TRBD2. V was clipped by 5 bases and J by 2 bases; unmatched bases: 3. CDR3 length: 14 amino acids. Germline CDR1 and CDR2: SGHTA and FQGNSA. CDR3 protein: CASSPGGLTDTQYF. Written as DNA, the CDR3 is TGTGCCAGCAGCCCGGGGGGGCTCACAGATACGCAGTATTTT. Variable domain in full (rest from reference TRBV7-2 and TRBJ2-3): GAGVSQSPSNKVTEKGKDVELRCDPISGHTALYWYRQSLGQGLEFLIYFQGNSAPDKSGLPSDRFSAERTGGSVSTLTIQRTQQEDSAVYLCASSPGGLTDTQYFGPGTRLTVL.

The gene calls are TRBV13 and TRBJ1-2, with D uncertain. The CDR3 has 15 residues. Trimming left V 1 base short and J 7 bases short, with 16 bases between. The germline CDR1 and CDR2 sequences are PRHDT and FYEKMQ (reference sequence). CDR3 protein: CASSLDLLRTTGYTF. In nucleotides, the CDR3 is TGTGCCAGCAGCTTAGACCTACTACGGACTACTGGCTACACCTTC. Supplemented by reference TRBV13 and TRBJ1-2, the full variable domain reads AAGVIQSPRHLIKEKRETATLKCYPIPRHDTVYWYQQGPGQDPQFLISFYEKMQSDKGSIPDRFSAQQFSDYHSELNMSSLELGDSALYFCASSLDLLRTTGYTFGSGTRLTVV.

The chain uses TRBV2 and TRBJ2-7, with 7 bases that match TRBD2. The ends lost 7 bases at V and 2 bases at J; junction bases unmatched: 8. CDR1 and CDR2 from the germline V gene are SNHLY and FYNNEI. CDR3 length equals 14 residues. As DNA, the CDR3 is TGTGCCAGCACTAGAGCGGGACTCACCTACGAGCAGTACTTC. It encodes CASTRAGLTYEQYF.

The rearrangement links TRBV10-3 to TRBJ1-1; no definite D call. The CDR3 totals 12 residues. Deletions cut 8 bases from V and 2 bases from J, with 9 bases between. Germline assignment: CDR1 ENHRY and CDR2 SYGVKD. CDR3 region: CAIAGSNTEAFF. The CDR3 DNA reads TGTGCCATCGCAGGATCAAACACTGAAGCTTTCTTT.

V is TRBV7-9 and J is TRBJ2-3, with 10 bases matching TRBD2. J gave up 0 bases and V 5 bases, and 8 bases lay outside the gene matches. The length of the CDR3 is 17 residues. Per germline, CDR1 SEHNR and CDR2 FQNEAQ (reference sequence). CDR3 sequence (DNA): TGTGCCAGCAGCCTCGATTGGACTAGCGGCAGCACAGATACGCAGTATTTT. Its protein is CASSLDWTSGSTDTQYF.

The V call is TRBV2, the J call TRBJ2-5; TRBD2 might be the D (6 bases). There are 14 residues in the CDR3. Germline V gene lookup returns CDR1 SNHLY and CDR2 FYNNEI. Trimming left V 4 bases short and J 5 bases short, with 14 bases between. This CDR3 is CASSGEARGETQYF. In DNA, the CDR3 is TGTGCCAGCAGTGGGGAGGCGCGAGGGGAGACCCAGTACTTC.

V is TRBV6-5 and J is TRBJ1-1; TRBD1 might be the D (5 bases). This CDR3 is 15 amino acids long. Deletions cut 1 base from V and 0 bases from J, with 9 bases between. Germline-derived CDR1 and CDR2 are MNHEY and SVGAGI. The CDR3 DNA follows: TGTGCCAGCAGTTACTTGGCGACAGTGAACACTGAAGCTTTCTTT. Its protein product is CASSYLATVNTEAFF.

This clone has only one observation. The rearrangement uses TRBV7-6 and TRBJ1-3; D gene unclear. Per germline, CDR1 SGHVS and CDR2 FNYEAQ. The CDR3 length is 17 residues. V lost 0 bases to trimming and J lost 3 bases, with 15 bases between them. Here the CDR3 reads CASSLASAALGGNTIYF. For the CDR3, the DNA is TGTGCCAGCAGCTTAGCGTCGGCGGCGTTGGGTGGAAACACCATATATTTT.